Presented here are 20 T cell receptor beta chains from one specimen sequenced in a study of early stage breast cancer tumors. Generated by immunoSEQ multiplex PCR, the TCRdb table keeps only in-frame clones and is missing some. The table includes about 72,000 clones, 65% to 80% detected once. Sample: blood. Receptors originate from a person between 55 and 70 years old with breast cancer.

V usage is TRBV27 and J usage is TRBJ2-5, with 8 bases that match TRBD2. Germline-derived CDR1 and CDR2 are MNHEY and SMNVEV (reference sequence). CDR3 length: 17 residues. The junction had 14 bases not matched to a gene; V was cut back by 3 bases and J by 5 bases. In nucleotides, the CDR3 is TGTGCCAGCAGTTTGCAGACCGGGACTAGGGCGCTGGAGACCCAGTACTTC. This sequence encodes CASSLQTGTRALETQYF.

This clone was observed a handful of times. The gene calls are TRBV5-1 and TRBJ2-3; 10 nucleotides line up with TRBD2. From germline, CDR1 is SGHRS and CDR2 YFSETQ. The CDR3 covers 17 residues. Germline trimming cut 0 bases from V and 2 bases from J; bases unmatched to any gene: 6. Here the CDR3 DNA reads TGCGCCAGCAGCTTGGAACCTAGCGGGGGCCCCACAGATACGCAGTATTTT. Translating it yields CASSLEPSGGPTDTQYF.

The CDR3 DNA reads as TGTGCCAGCTCACCAGGGACAGGGAGGACAGATACGCAGTATTTT. Its translation is CASSPGTGRTDTQYF. The chain couples TRBV18 to TRBJ2-3; 9 positions match TRBD1. J lost 3 bases, V lost 2 bases, and 3 bases had no gene match. Germline values: CDR1 KGHSH, CDR2 LQKENI. The CDR3 extends over 15 amino acids.

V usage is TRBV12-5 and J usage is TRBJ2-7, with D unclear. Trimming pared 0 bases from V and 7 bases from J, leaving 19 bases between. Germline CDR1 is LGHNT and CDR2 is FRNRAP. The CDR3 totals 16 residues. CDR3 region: CASGLVLVDTPWEQYF. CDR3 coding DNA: TGTGCTAGTGGTTTGGTACTGGTGGATACACCCTGGGAGCAGTACTTC.

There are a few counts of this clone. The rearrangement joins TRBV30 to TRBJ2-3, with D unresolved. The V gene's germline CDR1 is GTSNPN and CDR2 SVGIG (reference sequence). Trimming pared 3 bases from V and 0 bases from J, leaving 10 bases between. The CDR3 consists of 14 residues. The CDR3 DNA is TGTGCCTGGAGCGTCGGCAGTAGCACAGATACGCAGTATTTT. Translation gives CAWSVGSSTDTQYF.

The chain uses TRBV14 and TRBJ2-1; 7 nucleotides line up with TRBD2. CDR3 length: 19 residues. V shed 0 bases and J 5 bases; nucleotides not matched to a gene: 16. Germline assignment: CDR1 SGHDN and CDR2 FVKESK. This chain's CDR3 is CASSQDPKRTGLHDNEQFF. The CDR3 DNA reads TGTGCCAGCAGCCAAGATCCGAAGCGCACGGGACTACATGACAATGAGCAGTTCTTC. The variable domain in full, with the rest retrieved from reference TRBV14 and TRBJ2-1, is EAGVTQFPSHSVIEKGQTVTLRCDPISGHDNLYWYRRVMGKEIKFLLHFVKESKQDESGMPNNRFLAERTGGTYSTLKVQPAELEDSGVYFCASSQDPKRTGLHDNEQFFGPGTRLTVL.

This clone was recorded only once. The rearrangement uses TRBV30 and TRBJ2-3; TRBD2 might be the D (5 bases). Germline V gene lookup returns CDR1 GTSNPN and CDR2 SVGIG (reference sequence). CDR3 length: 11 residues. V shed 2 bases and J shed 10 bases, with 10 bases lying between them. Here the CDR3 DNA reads TGTGCCTGGAGTACGGACTCGGCGCAGTATTTT. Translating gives CAWSTDSAQYF.

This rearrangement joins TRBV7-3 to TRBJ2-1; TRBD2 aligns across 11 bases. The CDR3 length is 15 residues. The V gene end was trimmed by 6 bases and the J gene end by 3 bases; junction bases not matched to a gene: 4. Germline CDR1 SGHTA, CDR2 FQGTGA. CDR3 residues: CASSPTSGNYNEQFF. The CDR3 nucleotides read TGTGCCAGCAGTCCGACTAGCGGGAACTACAATGAGCAGTTCTTC.

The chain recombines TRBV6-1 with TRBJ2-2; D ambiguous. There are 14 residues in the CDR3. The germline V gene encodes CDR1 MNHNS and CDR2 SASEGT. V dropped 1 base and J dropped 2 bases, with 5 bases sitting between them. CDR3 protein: CASSEGFNTGELFF. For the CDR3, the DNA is TGTGCCAGCAGTGAAGGGTTCAACACCGGGGAGCTGTTTTTT.

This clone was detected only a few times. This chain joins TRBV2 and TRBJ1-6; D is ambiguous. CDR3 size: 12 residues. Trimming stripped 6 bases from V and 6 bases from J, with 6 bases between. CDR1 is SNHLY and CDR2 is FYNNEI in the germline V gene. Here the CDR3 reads CASSYINSPLHF. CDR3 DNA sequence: TGTGCCAGCAGCTACATTAATTCACCCCTCCACTTT.

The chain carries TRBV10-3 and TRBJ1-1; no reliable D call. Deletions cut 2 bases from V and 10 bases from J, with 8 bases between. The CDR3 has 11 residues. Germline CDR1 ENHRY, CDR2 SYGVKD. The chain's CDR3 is CAISEQGPAFF. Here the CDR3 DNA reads TGTGCCATCAGTGAGCAAGGACCAGCTTTCTTT.

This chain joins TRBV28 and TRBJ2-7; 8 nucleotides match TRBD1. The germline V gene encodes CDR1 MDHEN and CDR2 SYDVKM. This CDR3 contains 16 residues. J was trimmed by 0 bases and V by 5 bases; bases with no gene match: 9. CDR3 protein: CASSHTRGTGSYEQYF. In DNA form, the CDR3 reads TGTGCCAGCAGTCATACACGAGGGACAGGCTCCTACGAGCAGTACTTC.

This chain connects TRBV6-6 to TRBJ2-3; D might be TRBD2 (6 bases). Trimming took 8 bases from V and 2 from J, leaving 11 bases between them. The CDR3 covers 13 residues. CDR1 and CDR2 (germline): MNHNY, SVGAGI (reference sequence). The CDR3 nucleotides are TGTGCCAGCCGCGGGATCCTCACAGATACGCAGTATTTT. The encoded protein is CASRGILTDTQYF.

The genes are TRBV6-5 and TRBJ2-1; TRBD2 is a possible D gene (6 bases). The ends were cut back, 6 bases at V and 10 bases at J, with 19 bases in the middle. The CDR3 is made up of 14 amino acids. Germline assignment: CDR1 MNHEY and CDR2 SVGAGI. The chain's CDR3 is CASSQTGTGGEQFF. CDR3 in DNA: TGTGCCAGCAGCCAAACCGGGACTGGCGGGGAGCAGTTCTTC.

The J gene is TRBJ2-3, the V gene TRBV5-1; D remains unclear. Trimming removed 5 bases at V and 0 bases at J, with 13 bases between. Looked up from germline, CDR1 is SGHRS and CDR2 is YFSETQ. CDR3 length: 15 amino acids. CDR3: CASRPDGSSTDTQYF. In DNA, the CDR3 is TGCGCCAGCAGACCTGACGGATCTAGCACAGATACGCAGTATTTT.

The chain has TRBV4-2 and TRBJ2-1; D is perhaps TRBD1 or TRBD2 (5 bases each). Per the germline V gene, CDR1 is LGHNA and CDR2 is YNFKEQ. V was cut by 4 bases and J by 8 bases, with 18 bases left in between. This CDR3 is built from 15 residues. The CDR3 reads CASSLTMTAAHEQFF. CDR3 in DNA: TGTGCCAGCAGCCTGACGATGACAGCGGCCCATGAGCAGTTCTTC.

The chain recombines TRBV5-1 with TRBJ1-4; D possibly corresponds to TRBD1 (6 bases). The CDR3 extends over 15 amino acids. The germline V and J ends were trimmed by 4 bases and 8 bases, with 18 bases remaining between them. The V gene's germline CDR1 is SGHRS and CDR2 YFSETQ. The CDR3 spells CASSPGGGVQEKLFF. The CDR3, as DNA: TGCGCCAGCAGCCCGGGGGGCGGGGTCCAGGAAAAACTGTTTTTT.

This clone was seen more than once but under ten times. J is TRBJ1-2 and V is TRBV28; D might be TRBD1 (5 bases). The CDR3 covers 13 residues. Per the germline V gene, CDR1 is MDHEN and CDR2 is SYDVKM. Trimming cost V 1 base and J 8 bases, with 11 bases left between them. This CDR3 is CASSLSGERGYTF. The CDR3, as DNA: TGTGCCAGCAGTTTATCGGGGGAACGAGGCTACACCTTC.

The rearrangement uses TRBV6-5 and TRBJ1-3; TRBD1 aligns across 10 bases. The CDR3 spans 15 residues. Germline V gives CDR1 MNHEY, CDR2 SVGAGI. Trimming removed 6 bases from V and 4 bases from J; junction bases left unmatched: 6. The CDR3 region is CASRFGTGAGNTIYF. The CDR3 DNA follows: TGTGCCAGCAGGTTCGGGACAGGGGCGGGAAACACCATATATTTT.

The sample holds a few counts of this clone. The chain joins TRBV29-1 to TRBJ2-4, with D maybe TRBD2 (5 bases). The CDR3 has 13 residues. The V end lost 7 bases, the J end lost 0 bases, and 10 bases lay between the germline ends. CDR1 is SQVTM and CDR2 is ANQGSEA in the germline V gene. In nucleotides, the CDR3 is TGCAGCGCAGTAGCGAGAGCCAAAAACATTCAGTACTTC. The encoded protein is CSAVARAKNIQYF.